This T cell receptor (beta chain) was sequenced during a study of T cell responses to AZD1222 COVID-19 vaccine. Sequencing used immunoSEQ multiplex PCR; TCRdb keeps in-frame clones, though not all of them. The data show approximately 110,000 clones, about 85% seen once. Worth noting for this clone: The antigen is not known.

Study results and limitations: Unmutated variant regions are reportedly targeted by nearly half of spike-specific TCRs. Only six or seven AZD1222 recipients tested seropositive at baseline.

This CDR3 region has 19 residues. V shed 6 bases, J shed 0 bases, and the junction held 11 bases outside the gene matches. Per germline, CDR1 SNHLY and CDR2 FYNNEI. V and J are TRBV2 and TRBJ1-6; 10 bases agree with TRBD1. The source material was peripheral blood, sampled on day 0 of AZD1222 vaccination. The TCR comes from an adult in good health. CDR3 residues: CASSSSRDRGGSYNSPLHF. CDR3 bases: TGTGCCAGCAGCTCCAGCCGGGACAGGGGAGGCTCCTATAATTCACCCCTCCACTTT.